This T cell receptor beta chain was observed in a study of CD8 T cells in ankylosing spondylitis. Study-wide points: It appeared that ankylosing spondylitis blood was characterized by a TCR beta motif of seven or eight highly homologous variants. Disease-linked clones proved CD8+ and comparatively uncommon in peripheral blood.

This CDR3 has 17 amino acids. Germline CDR1 LGHNA, CDR2 YNFKEQ. With V trimmed by 1 base and J by 4 bases, 4 bases remained unmatched. MiXCR was run by TCRdb on the 5' RACE reads, yielding one entry per CDR3 protein. The sample includes approximately 440,000 distinct CDR3 sequences, approximately 17% of them seen just once. This clonotype appeared a few times. Antigen unknown. The V call is TRBV4-2, the J call TRBJ2-5; 15 bases match TRBD2. This receptor was identified in a male donor with ankylosing spondylitis. Sequenced sample: blood, either unsorted or a sorted T cell fraction (not recorded which). DNA for the CDR3: TGTGCCAGCAGCCAAGGAGGACTAGCGGGGGGGGGAGAGACCCAGTACTTC. It translates to CASSQGGLAGGGETQYF.